What follows are 11 T cell receptor beta chains derived from one specimen sequenced in a study of graft-versus-host responses after intestinal transplantation. The data were produced by immunoSEQ multiplex PCR, yet TCRdb's version contains in-frame clones alone and is incomplete. This table has about 98,000 clones, about 82% appearing once. The source was PBMCs, collected 255 days after intestinal transplant. The receptors come from a human patient who received an intestinal transplant, so some T cells may come from the graft donor.

This clone occurred a few times. The chain uses TRBV29-1 and TRBJ1-2, with no clear D. CDR1 is SQVTM and CDR2 is ANQGSEA in the germline V gene. Trimming left V 4 bases short and J 3 bases short, with 12 bases between. This CDR3 is 13 amino acids long. CDR3 in amino acids: CSVAGQYHYGYTF. The DNA for the CDR3 is TGCAGCGTTGCCGGGCAGTATCACTATGGCTACACCTTC. Full variable domain (remainder filled in from reference TRBV29-1 and TRBJ1-2): SAVISQKPSRDICQRGTSLTIQCQVDSQVTMMFWYRQQPGQSLTLIATANQGSEATYESGFVIDKFPISRPNLTFSTLTVSNMSPEDSSIYLCSVAGQYHYGYTFGSGTRLTVV.

The rearrangement uses TRBV7-2 and TRBJ2-5; 8 bases are a match to TRBD2. Germline values: CDR1 SGHTA, CDR2 FQGNSA. Losses at the gene ends were 2 bases for V and 5 bases for J; bases not matched to a gene: 4. This CDR3 comprises 14 residues. CDR3 amino acids: CASSLSVAGETQYF. CDR3 coding DNA: TGTGCCAGCAGCTTATCGGTAGCGGGGGAGACCCAGTACTTC. Together with reference TRBV7-2 and TRBJ2-5, the CDR3 gives the full variable domain: GAGVSQSPSNKVTEKGKDVELRCDPISGHTALYWYRQSLGQGLEFLIYFQGNSAPDKSGLPSDRFSAERTGGSVSTLTIQRTQQEDSAVYLCASSLSVAGETQYFGPGTRLLVL.

The V gene is TRBV7-2, the J gene TRBJ1-4; D perhaps matches TRBD1 (6 bases). Germline V lookup: CDR1 SGHTA, CDR2 FQGNSA. This CDR3 is 15 amino acids long. Trimming removed 5 bases from V and 2 bases from J, with 12 bases in between. In DNA, the CDR3 is TGTGCCAGCAGCGAGAGGGGGAATACTAATGAAAAACTGTTTTTT. Residues: CASSERGNTNEKLFF.

This rearrangement joins TRBV7-9 to TRBJ2-1, with 8 bases matching TRBD1. Germline lookup yields CDR1 SEHNR and CDR2 FQNEAQ (reference sequence). The CDR3 contains 16 residues. V was clipped by 2 bases and J by 0 bases; unmatched bases: 3. CDR3 protein: CASSLPGTGSYNEQFF. The CDR3 DNA reads TGTGCCAGCAGCTTACCTGGGACAGGCTCCTACAATGAGCAGTTCTTC.

V is TRBV6-1 and J is TRBJ2-5; a possible D gene is TRBD1 (5 bases). Trimming took 2 bases from V and 5 from J, leaving 15 bases between them. CDR1 is MNHNS and CDR2 is SASEGT in the germline V gene. The CDR3 is made up of 15 amino acids. CDR3 in amino acids: CASSETRAGRETQYF. The CDR3 coding sequence is TGTGCCAGCAGTGAAACTCGGGCAGGGCGCGAGACCCAGTACTTC.

The rearrangement uses TRBV7-2 and TRBJ1-2, with 11 bases lining up with TRBD1. CDR1 is SGHTA and CDR2 is FQGNSA in the germline V gene. V lost 4 bases to trimming and J lost 3 bases; unmatched junction nucleotides: 1. The CDR3 covers 14 residues. The CDR3 DNA sequence: TGTGCCAGCAGCTGGGACAGGGGGGACTATGGCTACACCTTC. The encoded protein is CASSWDRGDYGYTF.

This clone was counted only a few times. The V gene is TRBV4-2, the J gene TRBJ2-7; 9 bases agree with TRBD2. V lost 0 bases and J lost 0; bases outside the gene matches: 0. CDR1 and CDR2 (germline): LGHNA, YNFKEQ. The CDR3 has 15 amino acids. The CDR3 region is CASSQETSGSYEQYF. CDR3 nucleotides: TGTGCCAGCAGCCAAGAGACTAGCGGCTCCTACGAGCAGTACTTC.

This clone was seen a handful of times. The rearrangement uses TRBV6-6 and TRBJ2-7, with D perhaps TRBD1 (6 bases). Germline V CDR1 and CDR2: MNHNY, SVGAGI (reference sequence). The CDR3 covers 16 residues. V shed 0 bases and J shed 1 base, with 13 bases lying between them. CDR3 sequence reads: CASSYSVGGRSYEQYV. The CDR3 bases are TGTGCCAGCAGTTACTCCGTTGGGGGCCGTTCCTACGAGCAGTACGTC.

The V call is TRBV2, the J call TRBJ2-3, with TRBD1 as a possible D gene (5 bases). This CDR3 region has 12 residues. Germline CDR1 is SNHLY and CDR2 is FYNNEI. The ends were cut back, 6 bases at V and 4 bases at J, with 8 bases in the middle. The CDR3 DNA reads as TGTGCCAGCAGGCAGGGTTCAGATACGCAGTATTTT. Its protein product is CASRQGSDTQYF. Variable domain in full (rest from reference TRBV2 and TRBJ2-3): EPEVTQTPSHQVTQMGQEVILRCVPISNHLYFYWYRQILGQKVEFLVSFYNNEISEKSEIFDDQFSVERPDGSNFTLKIRSTKLEDSAMYFCASRQGSDTQYFGPGTRLTVL.

This clone was seen a few times. The rearrangement uses TRBV6-1 and TRBJ1-2; D is unresolved. CDR3 length: 13 residues. The germline V gene encodes CDR1 MNHNS and CDR2 SASEGT. Between the trimmed V and J ends, which lost 3 bases and 6 bases, there was a span of 11 bases. DNA for the CDR3: TGTGCCAGCAGTGACGGTCAGTTTGATGGCTACACCTTC. The encoded protein is CASSDGQFDGYTF.

The chain's CDR3 is CASSIIQGTDTQYF. CDR3 in DNA: TGTGCCAGTAGTATCATACAGGGCACAGATACGCAGTATTTT. This chain connects TRBV19 to TRBJ2-3; tentatively, D is TRBD1 (5 bases). Germline V CDR1 and CDR2: LNHDA, SQIVND (reference sequence). The CDR3 is 14 amino acids. V was cut by 3 bases and J by 1 base, with 8 bases left in between.